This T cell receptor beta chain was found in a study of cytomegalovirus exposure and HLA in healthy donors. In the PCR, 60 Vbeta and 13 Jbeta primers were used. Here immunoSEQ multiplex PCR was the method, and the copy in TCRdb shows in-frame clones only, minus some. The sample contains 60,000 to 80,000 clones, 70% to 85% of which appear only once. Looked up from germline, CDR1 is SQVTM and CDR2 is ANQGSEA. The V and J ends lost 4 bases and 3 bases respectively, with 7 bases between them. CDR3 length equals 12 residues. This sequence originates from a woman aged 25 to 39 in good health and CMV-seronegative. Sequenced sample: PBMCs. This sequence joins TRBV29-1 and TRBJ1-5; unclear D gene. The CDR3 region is CSVGAVNQPQHF. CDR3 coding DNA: TGCAGCGTTGGCGCTGTCAATCAGCCCCAGCATTTT.